Shown below are 21 T cell receptor beta chains from a single sample sequenced in a study of T cell responses to AZD1222 COVID-19 vaccine. The method was immunoSEQ multiplex PCR; TCRdb's version includes in-frame clones alone and lacks a portion of them. The profile shows approximately 150,000 clones, 90% to 95% of them singletons. Here the sequenced sample was peripheral blood, taken on day 0 of AZD1222 vaccination. These receptors originate from an adult in good health.

This clone showed up just once. CDR3 loop: CASSFSANEQFF. CDR3 DNA: TGTGCCAGCAGTTTTTCCGCCAATGAGCAGTTCTTC. The chain couples TRBV12-3 or TRBV12-4 to TRBJ2-1; the D is unclear. The CDR3 length is 12 residues. Between the trimmed V and J ends, which lost 3 bases and 6 bases, there was a span of 6 bases.

The rearrangement uses TRBV27 and TRBJ2-2; possible D gene TRBD2, 6 bases. The CDR3 sequence is 16 residues long. V lost 6 bases and J lost 6, with 20 bases in between. The germline CDR1 and CDR2 sequences are MNHEY and SMNVEV (reference sequence). The CDR3 reads CASSLRRVWGSGELFF. CDR3 DNA: TGTGCCAGCAGCCTTAGGAGGGTGTGGGGTTCCGGGGAGCTGTTTTTT.

The CDR3 coding sequence is TGTGCCAGCAGTTTACCCCGCGGGTACAATCAGCCCCAGCATTTT. Amino acids: CASSLPRGYNQPQHF. The rearrangement links TRBV28 to TRBJ1-5; no clear D gene. In germline, CDR1 is MDHEN, CDR2 SYDVKM. Trimming took off 2 bases at V and 3 bases at J, with 11 bases between the two ends. This CDR3 comprises 15 residues.

The V call is TRBV7-9, the J call TRBJ2-7; D not resolved. CDR1 and CDR2 from the germline V gene are SEHNR and FQNEAQ (reference sequence). CDR3 length equals 13 residues. V was shortened by 2 bases and J by 4 bases, with 9 bases between the two germline ends. The CDR3 bases are TGTGCCAGCAGCTTAAATGCTGAGTACGAGCAGTACTTC. Translating it yields CASSLNAEYEQYF.

J is TRBJ2-3 and V is TRBV12-3 or TRBV12-4; maybe TRBD1 (5 bases). The CDR3 covers 13 residues. Trimming took 2 bases from V and 6 from J, leaving 9 bases between them. Here the CDR3 reads CASSLNRQDTQYF. CDR3 in DNA: TGTGCCAGCAGTTTAAACAGACAGGATACGCAGTATTTT.

This chain links TRBV19 with TRBJ2-7, with 7 bases matching TRBD1. This CDR3 comprises 13 residues. Germline CDR1 reads LNHDA; CDR2 reads SQIVND (reference sequence). Trimming at V came to 4 bases and at J to 5 bases, leaving 5 bases not matched to a gene. The CDR3 DNA reads as TGTGCCAGTAGTAGCCTAGGGGGCCACGAGCAGTACTTC. This translates into CASSSLGGHEQYF.

This chain links TRBV5-1 with TRBJ2-1; 13 bases are a match to TRBD2. The ends lost 0 bases at V and 8 bases at J; junction bases unmatched: 5. The CDR3 consists of 16 residues. Germline V CDR1 and CDR2: SGHRS, YFSETQ. CDR3: CASSLAGTSGTDEQFF. The CDR3 DNA reads as TGCGCCAGCAGCTTGGCCGGGACTAGCGGGACGGATGAGCAGTTCTTC.

The chain combines TRBV7-2 with TRBJ2-7; 13 nucleotides agree with TRBD2. The germline V gene has CDR1 SGHTA and CDR2 FQGNSA. V was clipped by 5 bases and J by 2 bases; unmatched bases: 3. This CDR3 has 15 residues. As DNA, the CDR3 is TGTGCCAGCAGCCCGGGGACTAGCGGGGCCTACGAGCAGTACTTC. Amino acid sequence: CASSPGTSGAYEQYF.

This clone was seen just once. This chain joins TRBV28 and TRBJ2-7; TRBD2 matches 7 bases. The CDR3 length is 14 residues. Trimming at V came to 6 bases and at J to 2 bases, leaving 7 bases not matched to a gene. Per the germline V gene, CDR1 is MDHEN and CDR2 is SYDVKM. CDR3 region: CASRGAGETYEQYF. The CDR3 bases are TGTGCCAGCAGGGGTGCGGGAGAGACCTACGAGCAGTACTTC.

This chain uses TRBV19 with TRBJ2-4, with D hard to call. V shed 5 bases and J shed 0 bases, with 11 bases lying between them. Germline-derived CDR1 and CDR2 are LNHDA and SQIVND (reference sequence). The CDR3 length is 15 residues. In DNA form, the CDR3 reads TGTGCCAGTAGTGAACCGGGTCTAGCCAAAAACATTCAGTACTTC. It specifies CASSEPGLAKNIQYF.

This sequence joins TRBV6-1 and TRBJ1-5; possible D gene TRBD1, 5 bases. Germline CDR1 MNHNS, CDR2 SASEGT. Trimming took off 4 bases at V and 0 bases at J, with 13 bases between the two ends. The CDR3 has 16 residues. The CDR3 DNA follows: TGTGCCAGCAGTGCTTCTATCGACAGTAGCAATCAGCCCCAGCATTTT. The encoded protein is CASSASIDSSNQPQHF.

CDR3 in DNA: TGTGCCAGCAGCCCTTGGACTGGACAGGGGGACAATGAGCAGTTCTTC. This codes for CASSPWTGQGDNEQFF. The V call is TRBV3-1 (or the pseudogene TRBV3-2), the J call TRBJ2-1; the match to TRBD1 covers 10 bases. Unmatched junction bases numbered 8, after V lost 4 bases and J lost 5 bases. The CDR3 extends over 16 amino acids. CDR1 LGHDT and CDR2 YNNKEL come from the germline V gene (reference sequence).

The genes are TRBV6-5 and TRBJ2-7; D may be TRBD2 (6 bases). The germline V gene has CDR1 MNHEY and CDR2 SVGAGI. V was clipped by 4 bases and J by 4 bases, with 8 bases between them. This CDR3 comprises 12 residues. In DNA form, the CDR3 reads TGTGCCAGCAGTTCCGCGGGGTACGAGCAGTACTTC. Translation: CASSSAGYEQYF.

The genes are TRBV19 and TRBJ2-7; D is unresolved. Germline V CDR1 and CDR2: LNHDA, SQIVND (reference sequence). With 4 bases removed from V and 4 bases from J, the gap between germline ends came to 14 bases. CDR3 length equals 14 residues. The CDR3 spells CASSKGTLVYEQYF. The CDR3 bases are TGTGCCAGTAGTAAGGGAACCCTCGTTTACGAGCAGTACTTC.

The gene calls are TRBV19 and TRBJ1-6; 7 nucleotides match TRBD1. CDR1 and CDR2 (germline): LNHDA, SQIVND (reference sequence). CDR3 length: 12 amino acids. The CDR3 is CATGTVNSPLHF. Here the CDR3 DNA reads TGTGCGACCGGGACAGTAAATTCACCCCTCCACTTT.

As DNA, the CDR3 is TGTGCCAGCAGCCTGGGGGGCTCTCCGAGGGGTTTCAATCAGCCCCAGCATTTT. This encodes CASSLGGSPRGFNQPQHF. The chain joins TRBV4-2 to TRBJ1-5; D is perhaps TRBD1 (6 bases). Per the germline V gene, CDR1 is LGHNA and CDR2 is YNFKEQ. The CDR3 has 18 amino acids. Between the trimmed V and J ends, which lost 4 bases and 3 bases, there was a span of 22 bases.

The chain carries TRBV7-3 and TRBJ2-7; D unclear. Germline CDR1 reads SGHTA; CDR2 reads FQGTGA. The CDR3 contains 12 residues. V lost 5 bases and J lost 4, with 9 bases in between. CDR3 residues: CASSPYGYEQYF. CDR3 DNA sequence: TGTGCCAGCAGCCCCTACGGGTACGAGCAGTACTTC.

The V call is TRBV30, the J call TRBJ1-6, with 7 bases aligning to TRBD1. The CDR3 has 15 residues. Germline lookup yields CDR1 GTSNPN and CDR2 SVGIG (reference sequence). J lost 7 bases, V lost 6 bases, and 12 bases had no gene match. The CDR3 DNA reads as TGTGCCTGCCAACTCGGGACAGCTCCGAATTCACCCCTCCACTTT. Protein sequence: CACQLGTAPNSPLHF.

V usage is TRBV30 and J usage is TRBJ2-5; D is uncertain. This CDR3 contains 13 residues. In germline, CDR1 is GTSNPN, CDR2 SVGIG (reference sequence). Trimming cost V 2 bases and J 8 bases, with 15 bases left between them. CDR3 in DNA: TGTGCCTGGAGTCAATTCCCAGGAGATACCCAGTACTTC. This translates into CAWSQFPGDTQYF.

This clone was counted once. The chain links TRBV5-1 to TRBJ1-1; D is ambiguous. V gave up 0 bases and J gave up 1 base, with 13 bases separating them. Germline V gives CDR1 SGHRS, CDR2 YFSETQ. CDR3 size: 16 residues. The DNA for the CDR3 is TGCGCCAGCAGCTTGGCCCGGGCAGCAGGGAACACTGAAGCTTTCTTT. This sequence encodes CASSLARAAGNTEAFF.

V and J are TRBV4-1 and TRBJ1-6; D is possibly TRBD1 (5 bases). From germline, CDR1 is MGHRA and CDR2 YSYEKL. The V end was cut by 4 bases, the J end by 8 bases, with 18 bases between. The CDR3 has 16 amino acids. DNA of the CDR3: TGCGCCAGCAGCCCCAAGACGCCGACAGCCGATTCACCCCTCCACTTT. Protein product: CASSPKTPTADSPLHF.